Each of the 30 T cell receptor beta chains below was sequenced from the same sample in a study of TIL therapy for anti-PD-1-resistant metastatic lung cancer. The time point denotes: pre-treatment sample, taken before nivolumab and TIL therapy. Sequencing used immunoSEQ v3. Sequencing used immunoSEQ multiplex PCR; TCRdb keeps in-frame clones, though not all of them. The sample lists 55,000 to 70,000 clones; roughly 84% were seen once. The starting material was blood, obtained at baseline. These receptors all come from a person aged 25 to 80 with non-small cell lung cancer.

This rearrangement joins TRBV19 to TRBJ1-5; D is possibly TRBD1 (5 bases). V shed 4 bases and J shed 1 base, with 8 bases lying between them. CDR1 and CDR2 from the germline V gene are LNHDA and SQIVND (reference sequence). The length of the CDR3 is 14 residues. CDR3 residues: CASSTDSSNQPQHF. The DNA of the CDR3 is TGTGCCAGTAGTACCGACAGCAGCAATCAGCCCCAGCATTTT.

The gene calls are TRBV12-5 and TRBJ2-7, with D perhaps TRBD1 (5 bases). Germline CDR1 LGHNT, CDR2 FRNRAP. The CDR3 is 17 residues long. Deletions cut 4 bases from V and 1 base from J, with 20 bases between. CDR3 nucleotides: TGTGCTAGTGGTTCAAAGTACGGACACGATATATCCTACGAGCAGTACTTC. Amino acid sequence: CASGSKYGHDISYEQYF.

The rearrangement joins TRBV6-6 to TRBJ1-5; D uncertain. Trimming shortened V by 6 bases and J by 9 bases, and 12 bases separated the two germline ends. Germline V gene sequence: CDR1 MNHNY, CDR2 SVGAGI (reference sequence). This CDR3 has 12 residues. CDR3 residues: CASSDGPRPQHF. As DNA, the CDR3 is TGTGCCAGCAGCGACGGACCTCGGCCCCAGCATTTT.

This chain links TRBV3-1 (or the pseudogene TRBV3-2) with TRBJ1-2; D gene unclear. The V gene lost 4 bases and the J gene lost 0 bases, with 9 bases spanning the gap. The CDR3 runs 14 residues. Germline V gene data show CDR1 as LGHDT and CDR2 as YNNKEL (reference sequence). The CDR3 coding sequence is TGTGCCAGCAGCCCCGGGCGGGCTAACTATGGCTACACCTTC. Translating it yields CASSPGRANYGYTF.

This chain uses TRBV18 with TRBJ1-2; possible D gene TRBD1, 5 bases. This CDR3 is 13 amino acids long. Germline V CDR1 and CDR2: KGHSH, LQKENI. Trimming left V 3 bases short and J 3 bases short, with 8 bases between. The CDR3 spells CASSPDSYYGYTF. The CDR3 DNA is TGTGCCAGCTCACCCGACAGTTACTATGGCTACACCTTC.

V usage is TRBV14 and J usage is TRBJ2-4; the D gene is possibly TRBD1 (6 bases). The CDR3 sequence is 13 residues long. The V end was cut by 5 bases, the J end by 7 bases, with 12 bases between. Germline V gives CDR1 SGHDN, CDR2 FVKESK. For the CDR3, the DNA is TGTGCCAGCAGCAGGACAGAACTTAACATTCAGTACTTC. Translating it yields CASSRTELNIQYF.

The V call is TRBV12-3 or TRBV12-4, the J call TRBJ2-7; no clear D gene. The CDR3 sequence is 11 residues long. V was clipped by 4 bases and J by 3 bases, with 4 bases between them. The CDR3 sequence: CASSSVYEQYF. Written as DNA, the CDR3 is TGTGCCAGCAGTTCGGTCTACGAGCAGTACTTC.

The CDR3 DNA reads TGTGCTAGCGTGGGATCAACATCGGGTCAGCCCCAGCATTTT. Translation gives CASVGSTSGQPQHF. The rearrangement joins TRBV12-5 to TRBJ1-5; no definite D call. Trimming left V 9 bases short and J 6 bases short, with 18 bases between. Per germline, CDR1 LGHNT and CDR2 FRNRAP. This CDR3 comprises 14 residues.

Only a few counts were recorded for this clone. The CDR3 sequence is CASSLAGTLGNTEAFF. The CDR3 DNA sequence: TGTGCCAGCAGCTTGGCTGGGACTCTAGGGAACACTGAAGCTTTCTTT. The chain uses TRBV5-6 and TRBJ1-1; D may be TRBD1 (5 bases). Trimming took 0 bases from V and 1 from J, leaving 13 bases between them. This CDR3 is built from 16 residues. Per the germline V gene, CDR1 is SGHDT and CDR2 is YYEEEE.

This clone was seen a few times. V and J are TRBV6-6 and TRBJ1-1; D gene uncertain. V was pared by 4 bases and J by 3 bases, with 6 bases between. CDR3 length: 12 amino acids. Looked up from germline, CDR1 is MNHNY and CDR2 is SVGAGI (reference sequence). CDR3 region: CASSLEYTEAFF. In DNA form, the CDR3 reads TGTGCCAGCAGTTTGGAGTACACTGAAGCTTTCTTT.

This chain connects TRBV15 to TRBJ1-5; tentatively, D is TRBD1 (5 bases). Trimming took 1 base from V and 6 from J, leaving 10 bases between them. CDR3 size: 14 residues. Germline V gene sequence: CDR1 LNHNV, CDR2 YYDKDF (reference sequence). CDR3 sequence reads: CATSRAGLGQPQHF. CDR3 DNA: TGTGCCACCAGCAGAGCAGGGTTGGGTCAGCCCCAGCATTTT. Drawing the rest from reference TRBV15 and TRBJ1-5, the complete variable domain is DAMVIQNPRYQVTQFGKPVTLSCSQTLNHNVMYWYQQKSSQAPKLLFHYYDKDFNNEADTPDNFQSRRPNTSFCFLDIRSPGLGDTAMYLCATSRAGLGQPQHFGDGTRLSIL.

The J gene is TRBJ2-2, the V gene TRBV10-3; 14 nucleotides match TRBD2. This CDR3 comprises 17 residues. Germline values: CDR1 ENHRY, CDR2 SYGVKD. The V segment lost 2 bases and the J segment 6 bases; nucleotides outside the gene matches: 5. In DNA form, the CDR3 reads TGTGCCATCAGTGAGAAAGGGACTAGCGGGAGAGCCGGGGAGCTGTTTTTT. This encodes CAISEKGTSGRAGELFF.

This clone turned up a few times. This rearrangement joins TRBV15 to TRBJ1-2; 7 bases are shared with TRBD1. Germline trimming cut 3 bases from V and 5 bases from J; bases unmatched to any gene: 24. The CDR3 has 20 amino acids. Germline loops: CDR1 LNHNV, CDR2 YYDKDF (reference sequence). The CDR3 DNA follows: TGTGCCACCAGCAGCCGACCGAGTAGATGGGGGACAGCCAACCGGTATGGCTACACCTTC. This translates into CATSSRPSRWGTANRYGYTF.

This chain links TRBV29-1 with TRBJ1-1; 7 nucleotides line up with TRBD1. The CDR3 consists of 15 residues. The ends lost 2 bases at V and 1 base at J; junction bases unmatched: 7. Germline CDR1 SQVTM, CDR2 ANQGSEA. DNA for the CDR3: TGCAGCGTTGAATGGAGGGGGCGTTGGAACACTGAAGCTTTCTTT. It yields the protein CSVEWRGRWNTEAFF.

This clone was recorded once. V gene TRBV30 combines with J gene TRBJ2-7, with D perhaps TRBD1 (6 bases). Trimming left V 2 bases short and J 7 bases short, with 27 bases between. The CDR3 spans 17 residues. Germline CDR1 and CDR2: GTSNPN and SVGIG (reference sequence). CDR3 DNA sequence: TGTGCCTGGAGTCCAGGGGTGATAAGCGCCCTCGCGTATGAGCAGTACTTC. The encoded protein is CAWSPGVISALAYEQYF.

Regarding this clone: At one of its ends the junction is not consistent with the germline gene, which may arise from a read error. The chain uses TRBV6-1 and TRBJ1-2, with D unclear. Germline-derived CDR1 and CDR2 are MNHNS and SASEGT. The CDR3 loop spans 11 amino acids. CDR3 region: CASSEVSRSDF. The CDR3 nucleotides are TGTGCCAGCAGTGAAGTTTCACGATCCGACTTC.

This chain connects TRBV10-2 to TRBJ1-2; D is unclear. V was cut by 7 bases and J by 2 bases, with 11 bases left in between. The CDR3 has 13 residues. Germline-derived CDR1 and CDR2 are WSHSY and SAAADI. The CDR3 DNA is TGCGCCAGCAAGGTGGGGAGAAACTATGGCTACACCTTC. It is translated as CASKVGRNYGYTF.

The J gene is TRBJ2-5, the V gene TRBV12-5; 11 bases fit TRBD2. This CDR3 region has 15 residues. The J segment lost 2 bases and the V segment lost 4 bases, leaving 3 bases of the junction unmatched. In germline, CDR1 is LGHNT, CDR2 FRNRAP. The CDR3 loop reads CASGSRLAGQETQYF. As DNA, the CDR3 is TGTGCTAGTGGTTCCCGACTAGCGGGGCAAGAGACCCAGTACTTC.

The rearrangement links TRBV11-2 to TRBJ2-1; 9 positions match TRBD1. CDR1 is SGHAT, CDR2 FQNNGV, per germline. The CDR3 is 16 residues long. V was clipped by 1 base and J by 4 bases; unmatched bases: 5. CDR3 protein: CASSLAGTGTYNEQFF. The CDR3 DNA reads as TGTGCCAGCAGCTTAGCCGGGACAGGGACTTACAATGAGCAGTTCTTC.

The CDR3 protein is CASAGPSTDTQYF. Here the CDR3 DNA reads TGCGCTTCCGCGGGGCCTAGCACAGATACGCAGTATTTT. The J gene is TRBJ2-3, the V gene TRBV5-1; possibly TRBD2 for D (6 bases). The CDR3 extends over 13 amino acids. In germline, CDR1 is SGHRS, CDR2 YFSETQ.

The chain employs TRBV15 and TRBJ1-1, with D unresolved. Deletions cut 2 bases from V and 0 bases from J, with 7 bases between. The CDR3 spans 14 residues. Germline CDR1 reads LNHNV; CDR2 reads YYDKDF (reference sequence). The CDR3 region is CATSRSQVNTEAFF. CDR3 nucleotide sequence: TGTGCCACCAGCAGATCGCAGGTGAACACTGAAGCTTTCTTT.

The sample holds one count of this clone. The rearrangement uses TRBV6-1 and TRBJ1-6; D is ambiguous. The germline V gene encodes CDR1 MNHNS and CDR2 SASEGT. The CDR3 is made up of 15 amino acids. V was cut by 3 bases and J by 10 bases, with 16 bases left in between. CDR3 loop: CASSEARGDRSPLHF. The DNA of the CDR3 is TGTGCCAGCAGTGAGGCGCGGGGAGATAGGTCACCCCTCCACTTT.

This sequence joins TRBV30 and TRBJ1-6, with D possibly TRBD1 on 6 matching bases. V dropped 0 bases and J dropped 6 bases, with 6 bases sitting between them. Germline V gene lookup returns CDR1 GTSNPN and CDR2 SVGIG (reference sequence). This CDR3 comprises 13 residues. The CDR3 region is CAWSVQGNSPLHF. As DNA, the CDR3 is TGTGCCTGGAGTGTACAGGGTAATTCACCCCTCCACTTT.

The gene calls are TRBV7-2 and TRBJ1-1; TRBD1 might be the D (6 bases). V was shortened by 3 bases and J by 1 base, with 9 bases between the two germline ends. The CDR3 covers 14 residues. CDR1 SGHTA and CDR2 FQGNSA come from the germline V gene. The CDR3 sequence is CASSFGGPNTEAFF. The CDR3 DNA sequence: TGTGCCAGCAGCTTCGGGGGGCCGAACACTGAAGCTTTCTTT.

J is TRBJ1-2 and V is TRBV27; D unresolved. V lost 3 bases to trimming and J lost 7 bases, with 18 bases between them. This CDR3 spans 15 amino acids. CDR1 is MNHEY and CDR2 is SMNVEV in the germline V gene (reference sequence). For the CDR3, the DNA is TGTGCCAGCAGTTTTTCGGGTGGTGGGAAGGGTGGCTACACCTTC. Its protein is CASSFSGGGKGGYTF.

This chain connects TRBV28 to TRBJ1-4; 8 nucleotides match TRBD1. V lost 1 base to trimming and J lost 5 bases; unmatched junction nucleotides: 18. Germline CDR1 is MDHEN and CDR2 is SYDVKM. The CDR3 is 20 amino acids. The CDR3 DNA sequence: TGTGCCAGCAGTTTATTCAGCCCCGTTCAGGGGGCTTTCTCCAATGAAAAACTGTTTTTT. Translating it yields CASSLFSPVQGAFSNEKLFF. Variable domain in full (rest from reference TRBV28 and TRBJ1-4): DVKVTQSSRYLVKRTGEKVFLECVQDMDHENMFWYRQDPGLGLRLIYFSYDVKMKEKGDIPEGYSVSREKKERFSLILESASTNQTSMYLCASSLFSPVQGAFSNEKLFFGSGTQLSVL.

This clone is a singleton in its sample. The chain uses TRBV12-5 and TRBJ2-1; 7 bases agree with TRBD1. CDR3 length: 16 amino acids. V was pared by 0 bases and J by 9 bases, with 11 bases of the junction left unmatched. CDR1 is LGHNT, CDR2 FRNRAP, per germline. CDR3 nucleotides: TGTGCTAGTGGTTTGGTAGACAGGGATAGATTTAGTGAGCAGTTCTTC. Its protein is CASGLVDRDRFSEQFF.

The chain links TRBV12-3 or TRBV12-4 to TRBJ2-3, with a weak D call TRBD2 (5 bases). Trimming removed 8 bases from V and 5 bases from J, with 14 bases in between. CDR3 length: 13 residues. The CDR3 is CASSSRAVDTQYF. The CDR3 DNA sequence: TGTGCCAGCTCTTCGAGGGCCGTAGATACGCAGTATTTT.

The chain is built from TRBV6-4 and TRBJ1-2; D not certain. The CDR3 is made up of 15 amino acids. Trimming stripped 6 bases from V and 3 bases from J, with 17 bases between. CDR1 and CDR2 (germline): MRHNA, SNTAGT. The CDR3 here is CASRPSDGFDYGYTF. For the CDR3, the DNA is TGTGCCAGCAGGCCGTCGGACGGCTTTGACTATGGCTACACCTTC.

The CDR3, as DNA: TGTGCCAGCAGTTCCCCGAGGGAGGGTAATGAAAAACTGTTTTTT. Encoded protein: CASSSPREGNEKLFF. The chain couples TRBV27 to TRBJ1-4; D remains unclear. The CDR3 spans 15 residues. V lost 4 bases and J lost 4, with 13 bases in between. Germline lookup yields CDR1 MNHEY and CDR2 SMNVEV (reference sequence).